What follows describes a single T cell receptor (beta chain). Its antigen is unknown. TCRdb re-called the RT-PCR reads through MiXCR, storing one row per CDR3 protein. This table has roughly 500,000 distinct CDR3 sequences, over 25% appearing once. The entry originates in a study of response to subunit inactivated influenza vaccine. Regarding the study as a whole: The authors suggested that every seasonal influenza vaccination recruits few new T cells.

The ends were cut back, 2 bases at V and 0 bases at J, with 7 bases in the middle. Germline CDR1 and CDR2: SGHDN and FVKESK. The CDR3 is made up of 14 amino acids. The material was CD4+ T cells sorted from PBMCs, obtained around 5 days after vaccination. The receptor comes from a man over 45 who received an inactivated influenza vaccine. This chain connects TRBV14 to TRBJ1-2, with D hard to call. The CDR3 here is CASSQPPANYGYTF. CDR3 nucleotide sequence: TGTGCCAGCAGCCAACCGCCCGCTAACTATGGCTACACCTTC.